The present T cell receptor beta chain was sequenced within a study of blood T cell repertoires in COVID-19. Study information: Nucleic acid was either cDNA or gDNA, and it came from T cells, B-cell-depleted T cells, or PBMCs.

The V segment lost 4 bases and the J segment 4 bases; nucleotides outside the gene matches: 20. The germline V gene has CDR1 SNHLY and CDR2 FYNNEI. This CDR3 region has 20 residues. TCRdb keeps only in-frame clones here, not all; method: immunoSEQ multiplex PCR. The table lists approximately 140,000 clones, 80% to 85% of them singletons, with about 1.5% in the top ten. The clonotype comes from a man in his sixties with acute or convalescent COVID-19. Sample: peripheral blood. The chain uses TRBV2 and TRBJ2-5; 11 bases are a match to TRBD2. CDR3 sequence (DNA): TGTGCCAGCAGTGGTCGACCGACTAGCGGGATTGAACACCCCCCAGAGACCCAGTACTTC. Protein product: CASSGRPTSGIEHPPETQYF.